The 32 T cell receptor beta chains below were found in one sample sequenced in a study of cytomegalovirus exposure and HLA in healthy donors. With 60 Vbeta and 13 Jbeta primers, the PCR was carried out. Here immunoSEQ multiplex PCR was the method, and the copy in TCRdb shows in-frame clones only, minus some. The table lists around 76,000 clones, about 70% of them singletons, with roughly 10% in the top ten. Sequenced material: PBMCs. The receptors were sampled from a woman between 45 and 65 years old in good health and CMV-seropositive.

As DNA, the CDR3 is TGTGCCAGCAGTTTAGTGTCGGGAACCACAGATACGCAGTATTTT. Encoded protein: CASSLVSGTTDTQYF. The rearrangement links TRBV2 to TRBJ2-3; D possibly corresponds to TRBD2 (5 bases). Trimming removed 5 bases from V and 2 bases from J, with 14 bases in between. This CDR3 is 15 amino acids long. The germline V gene encodes CDR1 SNHLY and CDR2 FYNNEI.

This sequence joins TRBV9 and TRBJ1-5; TRBD1 aligns across 7 bases. Germline-derived CDR1 and CDR2 are SGDLS and YYNGEE. V shed 4 bases, J shed 5 bases, and the junction held 9 bases outside the gene matches. The CDR3 length is 15 residues. CDR3 region: CASSQTGQEDQPQHF. In DNA, the CDR3 is TGTGCCAGCAGCCAGACAGGACAGGAAGATCAGCCCCAGCATTTT.

The chain recombines TRBV19 with TRBJ1-5; TRBD1 agrees at 11 bases. The CDR3 sequence is 15 residues long. The germline CDR1 and CDR2 sequences are LNHDA and SQIVND (reference sequence). V dropped 6 bases and J dropped 4; count of bases not matched to a gene: 5. DNA of the CDR3: TGTGCCAGTAGGGGACAGGGGGAAAGGAATCAGCCCCAGCATTTT. Protein product: CASRGQGERNQPQHF.

This clone occurred a few times. The chain combines TRBV4-3 with TRBJ2-7; 8 bases map to TRBD1. This CDR3 spans 15 amino acids. Germline-derived CDR1 and CDR2 are LGHNA and YSLEER. V trimming: 0 bases; J trimming: 5 bases; junction bases outside the gene matches: 6. The CDR3 DNA sequence: TGCGCCAGCAGCCAAGACCGGACAGGGCGAAACGAGCAGTACTTC. As protein: CASSQDRTGRNEQYF.

In its sample, this clone was seen a few times. The chain carries TRBV28 and TRBJ1-2; D is perhaps TRBD1 (5 bases). V was pared by 7 bases and J by 5 bases, with 11 bases between. There are 12 residues in the CDR3. CDR1 and CDR2 from the germline V gene are MDHEN and SYDVKM. In nucleotides, the CDR3 is TGTGCCAGCACCTTACGGGGGTATGGCTACACCTTC. Translation: CASTLRGYGYTF.

This clone turned up a few times. The CDR3, as DNA: TGCGCCAGCAGCCAAGACACTTTCCAGGGGGCTGGAAACACCATATATTTT. Residues: CASSQDTFQGAGNTIYF. V usage is TRBV4-3 and J usage is TRBJ1-3, with 7 positions matching TRBD1. Germline CDR1 reads LGHNA; CDR2 reads YSLEER. The CDR3 has 17 residues. Trimming removed 0 bases from V and 2 bases from J; junction bases left unmatched: 7.

The genes are TRBV6-6 and TRBJ1-4, with a tentative D call TRBD1 (6 bases). Per germline, CDR1 MNHNY and CDR2 SVGAGI (reference sequence). Trimming took 6 bases from V and 8 from J, leaving 16 bases between them. CDR3 size: 14 residues. CDR3 loop: CASSDDRRSEKLFF. The DNA of the CDR3 is TGTGCCAGCAGCGACGACAGGCGTAGCGAAAAACTGTTTTTT.

The V and J genes are TRBV7-9 and TRBJ1-1, with D perhaps TRBD1 (6 bases). This CDR3 has 17 amino acids. Germline CDR1 and CDR2: SEHNR and FQNEAQ (reference sequence). The V end was cut by 5 bases, the J end by 4 bases, with 23 bases between. The CDR3, as DNA: TGTGCCAGCAGCCCCGGTCGGGGGGCTCGAGATGGCACTGAAGCTTTCTTT. Translated: CASSPGRGARDGTEAFF. The full variable domain, rest sourced from reference TRBV7-9 and TRBJ1-1, is DTGVSQNPRHKITKRGQNVTFRCDPISEHNRLYWYRQTLGQGPEFLTYFQNEAQLEKSRLLSDRFSAERPKGSFSTLEIQRTEQGDSAMYLCASSPGRGARDGTEAFFGQGTRLTVV.

The CDR3 spells CASSSGRTSGINEQFF. The CDR3, as DNA: TGTGCCAGCAGCTCGGGCCGGACTAGCGGGATCAATGAGCAGTTCTTC. The gene calls are TRBV11-3 and TRBJ2-1; 12 nucleotides match TRBD2. CDR1 is SGHNT and CDR2 is YENEEA in the germline V gene. J lost 6 bases, V lost 4 bases, and 7 bases had no gene match. This CDR3 is built from 16 residues.

This clone appeared a single time. The V and J genes are TRBV28 and TRBJ1-2; 7 nucleotides match TRBD1. The CDR3 has 14 residues. Losses at the gene ends were 3 bases for V and 7 bases for J; bases not matched to a gene: 8. The germline V gene encodes CDR1 MDHEN and CDR2 SYDVKM. DNA of the CDR3: TGTGCCAGCAGTTTTACAGGGGCGGTCGGTGGCTACACCTTC. Its protein is CASSFTGAVGGYTF.

V gene TRBV7-9 combines with J gene TRBJ2-3; D perhaps matches TRBD2 (6 bases). The CDR3 has 14 amino acids. CDR1 is SEHNR and CDR2 is FQNEAQ in the germline V gene (reference sequence). V lost 8 bases and J lost 6, with 18 bases in between. The CDR3 DNA follows: TGTGCCAGCGGCCCGGGTCGGGAGATGGATACGCAGTATTTT. This gives the protein CASGPGREMDTQYF.

The chain has TRBV4-2 and TRBJ2-7, with D hard to call. CDR3 length equals 14 residues. In germline, CDR1 is LGHNA, CDR2 YNFKEQ. Trimming cost V 1 base and J 4 bases, with 11 bases left between them. The CDR3 loop reads CASSQAVQQYEQYF. The CDR3 nucleotides read TGTGCCAGCAGCCAAGCGGTACAGCAATACGAGCAGTACTTC.

This rearrangement joins TRBV5-1 to TRBJ2-7, with 7 bases lining up with TRBD1. Germline V lookup: CDR1 SGHRS, CDR2 YFSETQ. V lost 2 bases, J lost 0 bases, and 11 bases stayed unmatched. This CDR3 is 17 amino acids long. The CDR3 DNA reads as TGCGCCAGCAGCTTCCCGACGACAGGGTTAAGCTCCTACGAGCAGTACTTC. It codes for CASSFPTTGLSSYEQYF.

CDR3 protein: CASSTSGRTGELFF. The CDR3 nucleotides are TGTGCCAGCAGTACTAGCGGGAGGACCGGGGAGCTGTTTTTT. The chain links TRBV25-1 to TRBJ2-2, with 12 bases aligning to TRBD2. Trimming cost V 5 bases and J 5 bases; bases outside gene matches: 0. Per germline, CDR1 MGHDK and CDR2 SYGVNS. This CDR3 comprises 14 residues.

This clone was counted only a few times. The V and J genes are TRBV7-9 and TRBJ1-1; TRBD1 matches 9 bases. This CDR3 is built from 16 residues. The ends lost 5 bases at V and 2 bases at J; junction bases unmatched: 9. CDR1 is SEHNR, CDR2 FQNEAQ, per germline (reference sequence). The CDR3 nucleotides are TGTGCCAGCAGCCCCTGGGGGACAGGGCTAAACACTGAAGCTTTCTTT. Amino acid sequence: CASSPWGTGLNTEAFF.

This clone was picked up one time. The gene calls are TRBV19 and TRBJ2-7, with D perhaps TRBD2 (6 bases). The J call is in doubt because the DNA end fits TRBJ2-1 better. The CDR3 sequence is 16 residues long. Germline CDR1 LNHDA, CDR2 SQIVND (reference sequence). This CDR3 reads CASSRTGLIIYNEQFF. CDR3 nucleotides: TGTGCCAGTAGCCGAACGGGACTCATTATTTACAATGAGCAGTTCTTC.

DNA for the CDR3: TGCGCCAGCATGGGGGGCTCCTACGAGCAGTACTTC. Encoded protein: CASMGGSYEQYF. The rearrangement uses TRBV10-2 and TRBJ2-7, with D maybe TRBD2 (6 bases). The V end was cut by 7 bases, the J end by 0 bases, with 7 bases between. The CDR3 contains 12 residues. CDR1 is WSHSY and CDR2 is SAAADI in the germline V gene.

The chain combines TRBV28 with TRBJ1-5, with 8 bases identical to TRBD1. J gave up 4 bases and V 5 bases, and 10 bases lay outside the gene matches. CDR3 length: 16 amino acids. CDR1 MDHEN and CDR2 SYDVKM come from the germline V gene. CDR3 sequence (DNA): TGTGCCAGCAGTCTACCCGTGGGACAGGATAATCAGCCCCAGCATTTT. Translation: CASSLPVGQDNQPQHF.

This chain uses TRBV20-1 with TRBJ1-1; possible D gene TRBD1, 6 bases. The CDR3 spans 11 residues. Germline loops: CDR1 DFQATT, CDR2 SNEGSKA (reference sequence). V lost 6 bases, J lost 1 base, and 6 bases lay in between. CDR3 sequence (DNA): TGCAGTGCGGGACAGAACACTGAAGCTTTCTTT. Translating gives CSAGQNTEAFF.

A single count supports this clone. The sample has other DNA sequences that encode this CDR3 too. The rearrangement links TRBV7-6 to TRBJ2-2; 13 positions match TRBD2. The CDR3 contains 18 residues. Germline-derived CDR1 and CDR2 are SGHVS and FNYEAQ. The junction had 8 bases not matched to a gene; V was cut back by 5 bases and J by 2 bases. The CDR3 bases are TGTGCCAGCAGCCCAAGGACTAGCGGGAGAGTTAACACCGGGGAGCTGTTTTTT. Its protein product is CASSPRTSGRVNTGELFF.

This clone was counted between two and nine times. The CDR3 DNA sequence: TGTGCCAGCAGGGGAGGTCACGCGAACACCGGGGAGCTGTTTTTT. Residues: CASRGGHANTGELFF. The rearrangement joins TRBV27 to TRBJ2-2; possibly TRBD2 for D (6 bases). Germline lookup yields CDR1 MNHEY and CDR2 SMNVEV (reference sequence). The ends were cut back, 6 bases at V and 0 bases at J, with 11 bases in the middle. The CDR3 runs 15 residues.

The chain combines TRBV19 with TRBJ1-5; 9 bases align to TRBD1. The ends lost 4 bases at V and 6 bases at J; junction bases unmatched: 7. Per the germline V gene, CDR1 is LNHDA and CDR2 is SQIVND (reference sequence). This CDR3 region has 15 residues. The CDR3 nucleotides are TGTGCCAGTAGTAGGGGACAGGGAAAGGGTCAGCCCCAGCATTTT. Translation gives CASSRGQGKGQPQHF.

The chain employs TRBV5-4 and TRBJ2-1; 8 positions match TRBD2. V gave up 2 bases and J gave up 5 bases; unmatched junction bases: 3. In germline, CDR1 is SGHNT, CDR2 YYREEE (reference sequence). CDR3 length equals 14 residues. CDR3 sequence (DNA): TGTGCCAGCAGCTTAGCGGGGGTCAACAATGAGCAGTTCTTC. Residues: CASSLAGVNNEQFF. Using reference TRBV5-4 and TRBJ2-1 for the parts outside the CDR3, the full variable domain is ETGVTQSPTHLIKTRGQQVTLRCSSQSGHNTVSWYQQALGQGPQFIFQYYREEENGRGNFPPRFSGLQFPNYSSELNVNALELDDSALYLCASSLAGVNNEQFFGPGTRLTVL.

This chain uses TRBV30 with TRBJ2-7, with D maybe TRBD2 (5 bases). The CDR3 has 16 amino acids. The V and J ends lost 3 bases and 0 bases respectively, with 18 bases between them. CDR1 is GTSNPN and CDR2 is SVGIG in the germline V gene (reference sequence). The CDR3 DNA reads TGTGCCTGGAGGGGGAGTTGGTCAGGCGCCTCCTACGAGCAGTACTTC. Residues: CAWRGSWSGASYEQYF. Full variable domain (missing parts from reference TRBV30 and TRBJ2-7): SQTIHQWPATLVQPVGSPLSLECTVEGTSNPNLYWYRQAAGRGLQLLFYSVGIGQISSEVPQNLSASRPQDRQFILSSKKLLLSDSGFYLCAWRGSWSGASYEQYFGPGTRLTVT.

The rearrangement links TRBV11-2 to TRBJ1-3; the D gene is possibly TRBD1 (5 bases). V was shortened by 5 bases and J by 0 bases, with 8 bases between the two germline ends. This CDR3 has 14 amino acids. The germline gives CDR1 SGHAT, CDR2 FQNNGV. The CDR3 loop reads CASSIQVSGNTIYF. The CDR3 nucleotides read TGTGCCAGCAGCATACAGGTCTCTGGAAACACCATATATTTT.

This chain connects TRBV27 to TRBJ2-7; D is possibly TRBD2 (6 bases). Per the germline V gene, CDR1 is MNHEY and CDR2 is SMNVEV (reference sequence). CDR3 length: 11 amino acids. V lost 8 bases, J lost 2 bases, and 7 bases lay in between. CDR3 nucleotide sequence: TGTGCCAGCCGGGGGACCTACGAGCAGTACTTC. Its translation: CASRGTYEQYF.

The chain is built from TRBV5-4 and TRBJ2-1, with 7 bases lining up with TRBD2. The germline gives CDR1 SGHNT, CDR2 YYREEE (reference sequence). The CDR3 is 16 amino acids. Losses at the gene ends were 0 bases for V and 4 bases for J; bases not matched to a gene: 7. CDR3 protein: CASSLGSSGPYNEQFF. CDR3 coding DNA: TGTGCCAGCAGCTTGGGGTCTAGCGGTCCTTACAATGAGCAGTTCTTC.

This clone came up once. The rearrangement uses TRBV2 and TRBJ1-1; 7 bases match TRBD1. Germline CDR1 reads SNHLY; CDR2 reads FYNNEI. This CDR3 has 14 residues. V gave up 7 bases and J gave up 7 bases; unmatched junction bases: 12. CDR3 nucleotides: TGTGCCAGCACCCCGGTCCAGGGGGAAGGTGAAGCTTTCTTT. It specifies CASTPVQGEGEAFF.

This clone was counted only a few times. The chain is built from TRBV10-1 and TRBJ1-5, with 8 bases fitting TRBD1. The CDR3 runs 24 residues. From germline, CDR1 is WNHNN and CDR2 SYGVQD (reference sequence). Losses at the gene ends were 3 bases for V and 0 bases for J; bases not matched to a gene: 28. CDR3 nucleotide sequence: TGCGCCAGCAGTGACCAAGACAGGGGCCATCCCAGCCATCCATCCTTTTATAGCAATCAGCCCCAGCATTTT. This sequence encodes CASSDQDRGHPSHPSFYSNQPQHF.

The chain is built from TRBV10-2 and TRBJ1-1; maybe TRBD1 (5 bases). Trimming stripped 3 bases from V and 0 bases from J, with 8 bases between. There are 14 residues in the CDR3. Germline CDR1 is WSHSY and CDR2 is SAAADI. The CDR3 reads CASSDRQLNTEAFF. The CDR3 nucleotides read TGCGCCAGCAGTGATAGACAGTTGAACACTGAAGCTTTCTTT.

The chain recombines TRBV6-4 with TRBJ1-5; 8 positions agree with TRBD1. The CDR3 runs 15 residues. The V gene end was trimmed by 7 bases and the J gene end by 2 bases; junction bases not matched to a gene: 7. Germline lookup yields CDR1 MRHNA and CDR2 SNTAGT. The CDR3 region has the DNA TGTGCCAGCAATGGCGACAGGGGTTGCAATCAGCCCCAGCATTTT. As protein: CASNGDRGCNQPQHF.

Here the CDR3 DNA reads TGTGCCAGCAGTTTGGAGGCCGGCTACACCTTC. It yields the protein CASSLEAGYTF. This chain joins TRBV28 and TRBJ1-2; D uncertain. V lost 3 bases, J lost 8 bases, and 7 bases lay in between. The germline gives CDR1 MDHEN, CDR2 SYDVKM. The CDR3 is 11 amino acids.